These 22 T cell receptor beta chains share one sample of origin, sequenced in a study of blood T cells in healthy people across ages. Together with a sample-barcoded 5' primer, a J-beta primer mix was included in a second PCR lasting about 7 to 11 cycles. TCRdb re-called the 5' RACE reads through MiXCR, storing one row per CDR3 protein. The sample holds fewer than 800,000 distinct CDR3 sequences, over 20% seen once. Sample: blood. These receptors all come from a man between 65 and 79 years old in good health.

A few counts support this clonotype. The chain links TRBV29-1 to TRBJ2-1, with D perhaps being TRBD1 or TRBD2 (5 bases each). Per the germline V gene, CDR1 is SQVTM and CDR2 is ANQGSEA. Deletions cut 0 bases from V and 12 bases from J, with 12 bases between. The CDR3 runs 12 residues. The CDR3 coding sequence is TGCAGCGTTGAAGATCCTGGGACGTGGCAGTTCTTC. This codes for CSVEDPGTWQFF.

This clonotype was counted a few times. This CDR3 reads CASSWGTSDEQFF. The CDR3 DNA sequence: TGCGCCAGCAGCTGGGGGACTAGCGATGAGCAGTTCTTC. V is TRBV5-1 and J is TRBJ2-1; 10 bases match TRBD2. CDR3 length equals 13 residues. J was trimmed by 8 bases and V by 3 bases; bases with no gene match: 2. Germline CDR1 is SGHRS and CDR2 is YFSETQ.

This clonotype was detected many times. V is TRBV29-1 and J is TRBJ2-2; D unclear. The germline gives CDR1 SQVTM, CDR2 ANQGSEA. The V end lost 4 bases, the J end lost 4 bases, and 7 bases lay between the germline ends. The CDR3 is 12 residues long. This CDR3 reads CSVVETTGELFF. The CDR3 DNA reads TGCAGCGTTGTAGAGACCACCGGGGAGCTGTTTTTT.

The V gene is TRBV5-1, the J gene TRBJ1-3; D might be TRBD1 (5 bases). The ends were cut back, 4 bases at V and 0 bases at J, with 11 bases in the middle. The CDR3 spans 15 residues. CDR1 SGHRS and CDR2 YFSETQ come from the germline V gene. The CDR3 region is CASSQGAASGNTIYF. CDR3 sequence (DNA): TGCGCCAGCAGCCAAGGGGCAGCCTCTGGAAACACCATATATTTT.

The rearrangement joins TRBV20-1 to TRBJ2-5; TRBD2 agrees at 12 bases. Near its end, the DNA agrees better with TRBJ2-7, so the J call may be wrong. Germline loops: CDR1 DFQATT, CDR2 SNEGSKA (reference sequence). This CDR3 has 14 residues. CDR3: CSAVTSGSSYEQYF. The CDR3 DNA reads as TGCAGTGCTGTGACTAGCGGGAGTTCCTACGAGCAGTACTTC.

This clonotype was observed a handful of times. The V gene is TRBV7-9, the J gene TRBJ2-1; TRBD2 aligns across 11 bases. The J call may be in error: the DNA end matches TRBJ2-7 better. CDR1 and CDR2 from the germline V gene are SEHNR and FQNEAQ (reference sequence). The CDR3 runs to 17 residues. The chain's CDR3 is CASSLASVASGRYEQYF. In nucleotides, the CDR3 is TGTGCCAGCAGCTTAGCGTCGGTCGCTAGCGGGAGGTACGAGCAGTACTTC.

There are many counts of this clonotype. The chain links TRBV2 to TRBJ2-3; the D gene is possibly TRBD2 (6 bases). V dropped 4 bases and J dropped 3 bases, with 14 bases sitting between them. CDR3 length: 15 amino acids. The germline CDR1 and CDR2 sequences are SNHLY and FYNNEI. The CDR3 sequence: CASSGSGTPTDTQYF. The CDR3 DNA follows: TGTGCCAGCAGTGGTTCCGGGACTCCTACAGATACGCAGTATTTT.

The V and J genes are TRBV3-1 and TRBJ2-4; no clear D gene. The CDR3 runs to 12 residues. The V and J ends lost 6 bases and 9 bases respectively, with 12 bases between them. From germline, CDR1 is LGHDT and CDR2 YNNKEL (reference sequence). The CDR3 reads CASRATPGIQYF. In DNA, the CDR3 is TGTGCCAGCAGAGCGACCCCAGGCATTCAGTACTTC.

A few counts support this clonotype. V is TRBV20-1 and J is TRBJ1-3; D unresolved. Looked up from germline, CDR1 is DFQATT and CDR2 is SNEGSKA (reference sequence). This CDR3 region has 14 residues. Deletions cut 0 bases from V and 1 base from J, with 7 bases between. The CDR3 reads CSARDSRSGNTIYF. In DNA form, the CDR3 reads TGCAGTGCTAGAGATTCCCGTTCTGGAAACACCATATATTTT.

The CDR3 is CASKTSGSLTTDTQYF. The CDR3 nucleotides are TGCGCCAGCAAGACTAGCGGGAGTCTCACCACAGATACGCAGTATTTT. The chain carries TRBV5-1 and TRBJ2-3, with 12 bases aligning to TRBD2. V trimming: 6 bases; J trimming: 2 bases; junction bases outside the gene matches: 7. Germline V gives CDR1 SGHRS, CDR2 YFSETQ. The length of the CDR3 is 16 residues.

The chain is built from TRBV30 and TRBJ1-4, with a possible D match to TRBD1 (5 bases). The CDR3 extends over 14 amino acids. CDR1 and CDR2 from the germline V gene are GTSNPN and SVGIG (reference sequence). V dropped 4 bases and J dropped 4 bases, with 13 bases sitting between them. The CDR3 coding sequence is TGTGCCTGGAACCCGGGACGGATTAATGAAAAACTGTTTTTT. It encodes CAWNPGRINEKLFF.

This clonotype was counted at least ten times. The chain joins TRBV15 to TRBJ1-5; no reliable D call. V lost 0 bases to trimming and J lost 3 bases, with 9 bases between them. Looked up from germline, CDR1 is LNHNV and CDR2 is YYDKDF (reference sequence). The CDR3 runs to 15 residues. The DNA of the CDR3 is TGTGCCACCAGCAGAGATCGTCAGGCCAATCAGCCCCAGCATTTT. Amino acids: CATSRDRQANQPQHF. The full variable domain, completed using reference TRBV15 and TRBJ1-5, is DAMVIQNPRYQVTQFGKPVTLSCSQTLNHNVMYWYQQKSSQAPKLLFHYYDKDFNNEADTPDNFQSRRPNTSFCFLDIRSPGLGDTAMYLCATSRDRQANQPQHFGDGTRLSIL.

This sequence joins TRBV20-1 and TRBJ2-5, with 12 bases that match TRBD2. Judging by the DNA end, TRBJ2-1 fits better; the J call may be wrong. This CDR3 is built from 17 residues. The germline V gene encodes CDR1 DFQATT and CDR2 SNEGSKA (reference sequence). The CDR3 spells CSARVLAGTSGWNEQFF. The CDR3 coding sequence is TGCAGTGCTAGAGTTCTCGCCGGGACTAGCGGGTGGAATGAGCAGTTCTTC.

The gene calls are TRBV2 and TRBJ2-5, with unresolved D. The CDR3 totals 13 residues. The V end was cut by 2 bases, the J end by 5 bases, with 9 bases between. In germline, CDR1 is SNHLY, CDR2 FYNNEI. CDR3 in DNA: TGTGCCAGCAGTGAACACCTGGGGGAGACCCAGTACTTC. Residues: CASSEHLGETQYF.

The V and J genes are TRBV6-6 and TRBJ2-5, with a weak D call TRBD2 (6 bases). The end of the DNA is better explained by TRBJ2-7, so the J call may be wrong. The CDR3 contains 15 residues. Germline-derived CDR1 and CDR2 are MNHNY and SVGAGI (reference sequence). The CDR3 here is CASSPLGGIGHEQYF. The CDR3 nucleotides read TGTGCCAGCAGTCCTCTCGGGGGAATCGGCCACGAGCAGTACTTC.

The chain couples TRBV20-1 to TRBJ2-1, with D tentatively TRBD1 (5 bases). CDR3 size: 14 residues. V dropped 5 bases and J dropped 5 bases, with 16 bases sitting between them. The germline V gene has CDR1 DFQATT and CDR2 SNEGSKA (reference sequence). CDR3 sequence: CSAPLGAAHNEQFF. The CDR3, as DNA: TGCAGTGCTCCTCTAGGGGCGGCCCACAATGAGCAGTTCTTC.

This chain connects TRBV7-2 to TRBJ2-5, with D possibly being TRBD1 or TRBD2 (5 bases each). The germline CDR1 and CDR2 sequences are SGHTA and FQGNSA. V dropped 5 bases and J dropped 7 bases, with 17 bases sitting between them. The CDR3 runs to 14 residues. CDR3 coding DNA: TGTGCCAGCAGCCCCGCTAGGGGAGCTGGGACCCAGTACTTC. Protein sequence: CASSPARGAGTQYF.

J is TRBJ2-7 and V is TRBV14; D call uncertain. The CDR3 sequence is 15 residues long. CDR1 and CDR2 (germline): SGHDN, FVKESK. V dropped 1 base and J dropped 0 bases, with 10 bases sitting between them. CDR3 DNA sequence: TGTGCCAGCAGCCAAGCCATCTCAAACTCCTACGAGCAGTACTTC. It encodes CASSQAISNSYEQYF.

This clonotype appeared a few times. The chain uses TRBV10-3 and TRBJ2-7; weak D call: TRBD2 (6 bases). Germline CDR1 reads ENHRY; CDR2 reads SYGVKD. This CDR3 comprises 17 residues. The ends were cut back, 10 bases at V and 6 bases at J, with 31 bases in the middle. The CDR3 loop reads CATSPAGLADGTGEQYF. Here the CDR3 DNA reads TGTGCCACATCCCCGGCCGGATTAGCGGACGGAACGGGCGAGCAGTACTTC.

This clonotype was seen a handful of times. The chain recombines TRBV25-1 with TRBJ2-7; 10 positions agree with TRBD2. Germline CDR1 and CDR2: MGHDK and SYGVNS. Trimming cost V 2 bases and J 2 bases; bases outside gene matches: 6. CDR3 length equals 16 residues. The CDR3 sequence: CASSEKGLAGAYEQYF. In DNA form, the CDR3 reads TGTGCCAGCAGTGAAAAGGGTCTAGCGGGAGCCTACGAGCAGTACTTC.

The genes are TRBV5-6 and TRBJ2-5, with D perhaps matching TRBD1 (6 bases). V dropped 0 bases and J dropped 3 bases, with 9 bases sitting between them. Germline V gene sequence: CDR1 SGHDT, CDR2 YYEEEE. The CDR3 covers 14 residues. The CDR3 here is CASSLARTEETQYF. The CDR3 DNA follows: TGTGCCAGCAGCTTGGCCAGGACAGAAGAGACCCAGTACTTC.

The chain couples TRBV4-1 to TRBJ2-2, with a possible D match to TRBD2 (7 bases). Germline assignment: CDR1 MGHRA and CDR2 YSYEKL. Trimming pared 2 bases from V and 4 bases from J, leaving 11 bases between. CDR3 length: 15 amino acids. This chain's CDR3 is CASSQSRGGTGELFF. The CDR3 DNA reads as TGCGCCAGCAGCCAATCGAGGGGGGGCACCGGGGAGCTGTTTTTT.